This T cell receptor beta chain derives from a study of Ad26.COV2.S vaccination and SARS-CoV-2 variants. The CDR3 has 13 amino acids. Germline CDR1 is MNHEY and CDR2 is SVGAGI. The V segment lost 6 bases and the J segment 7 bases; nucleotides outside the gene matches: 6. Some clones are missing from TCRdb's copy, which holds only in-frame ones; the method was immunoSEQ multiplex PCR. The sample consists of hundreds of thousands of clones, around 92% of them appearing once. Treatment in this sample: over 15 received Ad26.COV2.S at low or high dose, single or two shots; 5 received placebo; per-sample allocation not given. After the first vaccine or placebo injection, samples were drawn on day 63. Donation was by an adult aged 18-55 years who was in Boston.

The chain combines TRBV6-5 with TRBJ1-1, with 9 nucleotides matching TRBD1. The TCR comes from a person aged 18 to 59 who received the Ad26.COV2.S COVID-19 vaccine or a placebo. This specimen consisted of peripheral blood, obtained in a trial of Ad26.COV2.S vaccine versus placebo. In DNA, the CDR3 is TGTGCCAGCAGACAGGGGGCTACGGATGAAGCTTTCTTT. Its translation: CASRQGATDEAFF.